This T cell receptor beta chain derives from a study of cytomegalovirus exposure and HLA in healthy donors. Study conclusions and caveats: Reported results showed that the classifier diagnosed cytomegalovirus status with high specificity and sensitivity. The investigators catalogued 160 or so TCR beta chains as cytomegalovirus-associated.

Remarks on this clone: What it recognizes is unknown.

Profiling relied on immunoSEQ multiplex PCR, and the TCRdb table lists in-frame clones only, not all of them. The sample yields 150,000 to 250,000 clones, roughly 77% seen once. V dropped 4 bases and J dropped 1 base, with 16 bases sitting between them. Looked up from germline, CDR1 is MNHNY and CDR2 is SVGAGI (reference sequence). The CDR3 sequence is 16 residues long. The V call is TRBV6-6, the J call TRBJ1-1; possible D gene TRBD1, 5 bases. The specimen was PBMCs. The TCR originated in a woman aged 25-40 years in good health and CMV-seronegative. CDR3 sequence: CASSSPDSSGNTEAFF. The DNA of the CDR3 is TGTGCCAGCAGTTCACCTGACAGCTCAGGGAACACTGAAGCTTTCTTT.